The clone carrying this TCR beta chain was counted a few times. The CDR3 spans 17 residues. In germline, CDR1 is SGHTA, CDR2 FQGNSA. The ends lost 5 bases at V and 4 bases at J; junction bases unmatched: 9. This record comes from a study of beta chain features in type 1 diabetes. The entirety of the isolated RNA underwent reverse transcription, so expressed TCRB transcripts were sequenced. The protocol was immunoSEQ multiplex PCR, while the TCRdb copy is restricted to in-frame clones and leaves out a portion. The sample contains some 330,000 clones, about 11% of which appear only once. This rearrangement joins TRBV7-2 to TRBJ2-3, with TRBD2 identical over 13 bases. This sequence was found in a woman in her twenties or thirties in good health. Sequenced material: naive CD4+ T cells from blood. CDR3 region: CASSHRTSGSTADTQYF. The CDR3 bases are TGTGCCAGCAGCCACCGGACTAGCGGGAGTACCGCAGATACGCAGTATTTT.